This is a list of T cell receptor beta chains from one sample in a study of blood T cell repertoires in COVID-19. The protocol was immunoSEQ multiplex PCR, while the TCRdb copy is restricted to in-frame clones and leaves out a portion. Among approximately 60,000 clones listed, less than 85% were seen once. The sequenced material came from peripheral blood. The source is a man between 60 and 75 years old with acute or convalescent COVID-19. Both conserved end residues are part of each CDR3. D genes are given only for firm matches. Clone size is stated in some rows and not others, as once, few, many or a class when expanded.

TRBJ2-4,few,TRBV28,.,TGTGCCAGCAGTTATGGGACATTAGCCAAAAACATTCAGTACTTC,CASSYGTLAKNIQYF
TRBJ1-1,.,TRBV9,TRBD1,TGTGCCAGCAGCGTAAGGCCAGGGGGTTTTTTGAACACTGAAGCTTTCTTT,CASSVRPGGFLNTEAFF
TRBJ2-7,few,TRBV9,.,TGTGCCAGCAGCGGGGGCCCCTCCTACGAGCAGTACTTC,CASSGGPSYEQYF
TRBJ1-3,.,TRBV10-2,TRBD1,TGCGCCAGCAGTGATTACGGACAGGCAACTGGAAACACCATATATTTT,CASSDYGQATGNTIYF
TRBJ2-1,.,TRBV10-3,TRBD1,TGTGCCGCCAAACCGGGACAGGGCCACAATGAGCAGTTCTTC,CAAKPGQGHNEQFF
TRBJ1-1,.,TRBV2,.,TGTGCCAGCAGTGATGATAGGGGTAGCACTGAAGCTTTCTTT,CASSDDRGSTEAFF
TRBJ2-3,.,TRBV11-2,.,TGTGCCAGCAGCTTAGACAGGGCTAGCACAGATACGCAGTATTTT,CASSLDRASTDTQYF
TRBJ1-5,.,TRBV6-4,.,TGTGCCAGCAGTGCGAGGGTAGGGCAGCCCCAGCATTTT,CASSARVGQPQHF
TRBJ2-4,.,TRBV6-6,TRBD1,TGTGCCAGCAGTTACAGGGGGCAAGCCAAAAACATTCAGTACTTC,CASSYRGQAKNIQYF
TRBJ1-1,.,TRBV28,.,TGTGCCAGCAGTCCCCAGGCAGGGCTGAACACTGAAGCTTTCTTT,CASSPQAGLNTEAFF
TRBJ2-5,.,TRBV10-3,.,TGTGCCTCATGCCCGGGGCAGGGGGAGACCCAGTACTTC,CASCPGQGETQYF
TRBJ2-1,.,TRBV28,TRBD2,TGTGCCAGCAGTTTGGGCGGGAGGGCCATTTTGTTCTTC,CASSLGGRAILFF
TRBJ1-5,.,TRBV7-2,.,TGTGCCAGCAGAGACATCAATAGCAATCAGCCCCAGCATTTT,CASRDINSNQPQHF
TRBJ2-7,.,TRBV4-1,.,TGCGCCAGCAGCCAAGACCCTTACAGGGACGAGCAGTACTTC,CASSQDPYRDEQYF
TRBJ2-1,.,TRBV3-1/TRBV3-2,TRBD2,TGTGCCAGCAGCCCTAGCGGGGGAGGACGTGAGCAGTTCTTC,CASSPSGGGREQFF
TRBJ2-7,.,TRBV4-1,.,TGCGCCAGCAGCCAAGGAGAGACAACGACCTACGAGCAGTACTTC,CASSQGETTTYEQYF
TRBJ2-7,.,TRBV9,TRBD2,TGTGCCAGCAGCGTTAGCGGGAGGTCCTACGAGCAGTACTTC,CASSVSGRSYEQYF
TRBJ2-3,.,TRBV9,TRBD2,TGTGCCAGCAGCGTAGCAGCGGCGGGGGGCACAGATACGCAGTATTTT,CASSVAAAGGTDTQYF
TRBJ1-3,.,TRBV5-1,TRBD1,TGCGCCAGCAGCGGGGACAGTAAATCTGGAAACACCATATATTTT,CASSGDSKSGNTIYF
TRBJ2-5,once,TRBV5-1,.,TGCGCCAGCAGCTTGGCCGTAGGGGGTCAAGAGACCCAGTACTTC,CASSLAVGGQETQYF
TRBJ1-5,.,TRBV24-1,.,TGTGCCACCAGTCCGGGAGGGAGCAATCAGCCCCAGCATTTT,CATSPGGSNQPQHF
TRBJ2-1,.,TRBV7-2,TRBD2,TGTGCCAGCAGCTTTTTAGCGGGAGACGCGGGGTCCTACAATGAGCAGTTCTTC,CASSFLAGDAGSYNEQFF
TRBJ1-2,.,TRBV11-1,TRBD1,TGTGCCAGCAGGGGACAGAAGAGCTATGGCTACACCTTC,CASRGQKSYGYTF
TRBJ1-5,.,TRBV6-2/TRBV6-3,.,TGTGCCAGCAGCCCACGGAGGGAGGCAAATCAGCCCCAGCATTTT,CASSPRREANQPQHF
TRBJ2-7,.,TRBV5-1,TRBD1,TGCGCCAGCAGCTTCACCGGGACAGGGGGCTCTCAGGGATACGAGCAGTACTTC,CASSFTGTGGSQGYEQYF
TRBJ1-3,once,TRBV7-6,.,TGTGCCAGCAGCTTAACCCGCGGTGGAAACACCATATATTTT,CASSLTRGGNTIYF
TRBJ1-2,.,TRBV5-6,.,TGTGCCAGCAGCTTGTTTGACAGTAGCTATGGCTACACCTTC,CASSLFDSSYGYTF
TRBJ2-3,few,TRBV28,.,TGTGCCAGCAGTTTAGGTGAGGAAACAGATACGCAGTATTTT,CASSLGEETDTQYF
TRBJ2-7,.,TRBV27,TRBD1,TGTGCCAGCAGCCGCGACAGGGCCCTTTACGACTACGAGCAGTACTTC,CASSRDRALYDYEQYF
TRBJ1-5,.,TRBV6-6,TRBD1,TGTGCCAGCAGCCATCCTACCGGGACAGGGGGTCAGCCCCAGCATTTT,CASSHPTGTGGQPQHF
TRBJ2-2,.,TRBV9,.,TGTGCCAGCAGTGCACTGGGCGCCGACACCGGGGAGCTGTTTTTT,CASSALGADTGELFF
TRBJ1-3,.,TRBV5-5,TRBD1,TGTGCCAGCAGCTATACGGGAGGGGGCGTTGGAAACACCATATATTTT,CASSYTGGGVGNTIYF
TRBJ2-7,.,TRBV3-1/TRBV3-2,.,TGTGCCAGCAGCCGGGCAGGGCCCTACGAGCAGTACTTC,CASSRAGPYEQYF
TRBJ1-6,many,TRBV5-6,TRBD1,TGTGCCAGCAGCTTCGACAGGGGGAATTCACCCCTCCACTTT,CASSFDRGNSPLHF
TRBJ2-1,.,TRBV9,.,TGTGCCAGCAGCGTTGAAACGGGTCATGAGCAGTTCTTC,CASSVETGHEQFF
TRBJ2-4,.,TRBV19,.,TGTGCCAGTAGCTGGGGTAGGGGGAACATTCAGTACTTC,CASSWGRGNIQYF
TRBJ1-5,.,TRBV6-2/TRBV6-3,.,TGTGCCAGCAGTTATATGGGGGGGCTTCAGCCCCAGCATTTT,CASSYMGGLQPQHF
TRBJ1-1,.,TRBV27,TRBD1,TGTGCCAGCAGTTTATCCCCTGGACAGGGAATAGACTATGAAGCTTTCTTT,CASSLSPGQGIDYEAFF
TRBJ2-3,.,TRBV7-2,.,TGTGCCAGCAGCCCTGGACTGGGTATCGAGTCATATACGCAGTATTTT,CASSPGLGIESYTQYF
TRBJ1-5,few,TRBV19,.,TGTGCCAGTAGTTTGGCGGGTAGGCTGCTAGAAGATCAGCCCCAGCATTTT,CASSLAGRLLEDQPQHF
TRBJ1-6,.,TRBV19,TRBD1,TGTGCCAGTAGTATACCCGGGACAGACGCGTTACCCCTCCACTTT,CASSIPGTDALPLHF
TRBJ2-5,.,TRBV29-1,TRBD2,TGCAGCGTTGAAATCGCGGGAGAGGTAGAGACCCAGTACTTC,CSVEIAGEVETQYF
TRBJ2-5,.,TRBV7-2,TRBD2,TGTGCCAGCAGCTCAGGGACTAAAAGTCTCCAAGAGACCCAGTACTTC,CASSSGTKSLQETQYF
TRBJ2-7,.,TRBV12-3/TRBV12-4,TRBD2,TGTGCCAGCAGTTTGGGGGGGGGAGCCGAGCAGTACTTC,CASSLGGGAEQYF
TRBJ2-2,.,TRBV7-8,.,TGTGCCAGCTATAAGGGGACGAACACCGGGGAGCTGTTTTTT,CASYKGTNTGELFF
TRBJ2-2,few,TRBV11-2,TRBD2,TGTGCCAGCAGCTTCTCTACTAGCGGGAGTTCCCCCACCGGGGAGCTGTTTTTT,CASSFSTSGSSPTGELFF
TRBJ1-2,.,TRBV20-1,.,TGCAGTGCTAGTAAACGAGGACAGGGCTACACCTTC,CSASKRGQGYTF
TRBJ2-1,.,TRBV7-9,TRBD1,TGTGCCAGCAGCGTGGGGGACAGGGGGTTCTACAATGAGCAGTTCTTC,CASSVGDRGFYNEQFF
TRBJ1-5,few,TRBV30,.,TGTGCCTGGAGTCGTCAGGGGAATCAGCCCCAGCATTTT,CAWSRQGNQPQHF
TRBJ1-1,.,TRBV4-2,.,TGTGCCAGCAGCCGGACGGACAGCTACACTGAAGCTTTCTTT,CASSRTDSYTEAFF
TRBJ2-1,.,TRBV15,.,TGTGCCACCAGCAGAGGACAGAGCTCCTACAATGAGCAGTTCTTC,CATSRGQSSYNEQFF
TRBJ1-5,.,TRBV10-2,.,TGCGCCAGCAGTGCCGTTCAGGGAGGGAATCAGCCCCAGCATTTT,CASSAVQGGNQPQHF
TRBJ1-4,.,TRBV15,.,TGTGCCACCAGCAGAGGTCCAGGGGCCTATAATGAAAAACTGTTTTTT,CATSRGPGAYNEKLFF